These 16 T cell receptor beta chains were all obtained from the same sample, sequenced in a study of PD-L1 blockade in urothelial cancer. The time point was: pretreatment peripheral blood. The assay was immunoSEQ multiplex PCR, and TCRdb's table has in-frame clones only and misses some. The table lists 70,000 to 75,000 clones, roughly 90% of them singletons. Sample: PBMCs, taken around atezolizumab (anti-PD-L1) treatment. All receptors derive from a man in his 70s with urothelial cancer.

The chain employs TRBV6-5 and TRBJ2-7, with no clear D. CDR3 length: 14 residues. Germline V gives CDR1 MNHEY, CDR2 SVGAGI. V dropped 3 bases and J dropped 6 bases, with 15 bases sitting between them. The CDR3: CASSYSGAKGEQYF. CDR3 nucleotide sequence: TGTGCCAGCAGTTATTCGGGTGCGAAAGGCGAGCAGTACTTC.

The V call is TRBV5-1, the J call TRBJ2-3, with 8 nucleotides matching TRBD2. V lost 4 bases, J lost 0 bases, and 7 bases stayed unmatched. This CDR3 is 16 amino acids long. CDR1 SGHRS and CDR2 YFSETQ come from the germline V gene. CDR3 amino acids: CASSELAGSSTDTQYF. CDR3 nucleotides: TGCGCCAGCAGCGAGTTAGCGGGATCTAGCACAGATACGCAGTATTTT.

For the CDR3, the DNA is TGTGCCAGCAGCCAAGAGAGGTTTCGGGGTGTTCTTGGCTACACCTTC. Amino acid sequence: CASSQERFRGVLGYTF. J is TRBJ1-2 and V is TRBV4-2; D unresolved. The CDR3 is 16 residues long. Trimming left V 0 bases short and J 7 bases short, with 18 bases between. Germline CDR1 reads LGHNA; CDR2 reads YNFKEQ.

This rearrangement joins TRBV21-1 to TRBJ2-5; the table's TRBD1 call for D was not verified on the DNA. TRBV21-1 is marked as a pseudogene. The CDR3 has 13 amino acids. CDR3 sequence reads: CASSKGQGKTQYF. DNA of the CDR3: TGTGCCAGCAGCAAGGGGCAGGGGAAGACCCAGTACTTC.

The CDR3 DNA is TGTGCCACTAGAAAATCTATAGGGGAAGAGACCCAGTACTTC. Its translation is CATRKSIGEETQYF. The chain carries TRBV27 and TRBJ2-5; possibly TRBD1 for D (5 bases). This CDR3 comprises 14 residues. V shed 10 bases and J shed 3 bases, with 18 bases lying between them. Germline V lookup: CDR1 MNHEY, CDR2 SMNVEV (reference sequence).

The chain has TRBV5-1 and TRBJ2-3, with 10 bases identical to TRBD2. Unmatched junction bases numbered 14, after V lost 4 bases and J lost 6 bases. Germline CDR1 is SGHRS and CDR2 is YFSETQ. The CDR3 loop spans 17 amino acids. CDR3 sequence: CASSPVVLAGGGDTQYF. CDR3 nucleotides: TGCGCCAGCAGCCCCGTCGTGTTAGCGGGAGGAGGGGATACGCAGTATTTT.

The V gene is TRBV28, the J gene TRBJ1-1; D unresolved. This CDR3 spans 15 amino acids. V lost 3 bases, J lost 4 bases, and 15 bases lay in between. Germline V gene data show CDR1 as MDHEN and CDR2 as SYDVKM. CDR3 in DNA: TGTGCCAGCAGTTTTAGAATGTCGGGGTTCACTGAAGCTTTCTTT. Translation gives CASSFRMSGFTEAFF.

This clone came up a few times. The chain employs TRBV28 and TRBJ1-1, with no clear D. The CDR3 covers 11 residues. Per germline, CDR1 MDHEN and CDR2 SYDVKM. V was clipped by 3 bases and J by 7 bases, with 6 bases between them. CDR3 bases: TGTGCCAGCAGTTTCGAGTATGAAGCTTTCTTT. Its protein product is CASSFEYEAFF.

On this clone: Other DNA sequences of this sample code for an identical CDR3. The rearrangement joins TRBV11-2 to TRBJ1-1, with a weak D call TRBD1 (6 bases). V was pared by 3 bases and J by 1 base, with 9 bases between. Germline CDR1 SGHAT, CDR2 FQNNGV. CDR3 length: 14 residues. The CDR3 loop is CASSLGAGNTEAFF. In nucleotides, the CDR3 is TGTGCCAGCAGCTTGGGGGCCGGGAACACTGAAGCTTTCTTT.

The chain has TRBV27 and TRBJ2-2, with TRBD2 matching over 7 bases. This CDR3 region has 15 residues. The V gene's germline CDR1 is MNHEY and CDR2 SMNVEV (reference sequence). Germline trimming cut 1 base from V and 5 bases from J; bases unmatched to any gene: 4. This CDR3 is CASSLLAGRTGELFF. CDR3 bases: TGTGCCAGCAGTTTATTAGCGGGTCGGACCGGGGAGCTGTTTTTT.

The genes are TRBV7-3 and TRBJ2-3; D might be TRBD1 (6 bases). Per the germline V gene, CDR1 is SGHTA and CDR2 is FQGTGA. This CDR3 spans 15 amino acids. The V end lost 3 bases, the J end lost 4 bases, and 14 bases lay between the germline ends. In nucleotides, the CDR3 is TGTGCCAGCAGCTTTCCAGGGGTTCCCCCAGATACGCAGTATTTT. Translated: CASSFPGVPPDTQYF.

The V and J genes are TRBV9 and TRBJ1-1; 7 positions agree with TRBD1. There are 16 residues in the CDR3. Losses at the gene ends were 0 bases for V and 4 bases for J; bases not matched to a gene: 9. In germline, CDR1 is SGDLS, CDR2 YYNGEE. Here the CDR3 reads CASSVEPEDRSTEAFF. For the CDR3, the DNA is TGTGCCAGCAGCGTAGAACCCGAGGACAGGAGCACTGAAGCTTTCTTT. The full variable domain, in which reference TRBV9 and TRBJ1-1 provide the parts outside the CDR3, is DSGVTQTPKHLITATGQRVTLRCSPRSGDLSVYWYQQSLDQGLQFLIQYYNGEERAKGNILERFSAQQFPDLHSELNLSSLELGDSALYFCASSVEPEDRSTEAFFGQGTRLTVV.

The chain combines TRBV7-3 with TRBJ2-3; 9 nucleotides agree with TRBD2. The CDR3 contains 18 residues. CDR1 and CDR2 from the germline V gene are SGHTA and FQGTGA. With V trimmed by 5 bases and J by 1 base, 13 bases remained unmatched. CDR3 in DNA: TGTGCCAGCAGCCGGAAGCCCTTGGGCGGGGGGGGCACAGATACGCAGTATTTT. Its translation is CASSRKPLGGGGTDTQYF.

The V and J genes are TRBV5-1 and TRBJ2-1, with D maybe TRBD2 (5 bases). This CDR3 is built from 17 residues. The germline V gene has CDR1 SGHRS and CDR2 YFSETQ. Trimming took off 4 bases at V and 8 bases at J, with 25 bases between the two ends. The CDR3 loop is CASSPRQRGSFDDEQFF. For the CDR3, the DNA is TGCGCCAGCAGCCCTCGTCAACGGGGAAGCTTTGATGATGAGCAGTTCTTC.

The rearrangement links TRBV5-6 to TRBJ2-7; 7 bases are shared with TRBD2. The CDR3 totals 13 residues. V lost 4 bases, J lost 4 bases, and 5 bases stayed unmatched. Germline assignment: CDR1 SGHDT and CDR2 YYEEEE. DNA for the CDR3: TGTGCCAGCAGCGGTGTTAGCGGGTACGAGCAGTACTTC. Its translation: CASSGVSGYEQYF.

The chain is built from TRBV19 and TRBJ1-2, with 7 positions matching TRBD1. Germline V CDR1 and CDR2: LNHDA, SQIVND (reference sequence). The CDR3 is 14 residues long. The V segment lost 4 bases and the J segment 7 bases; nucleotides outside the gene matches: 9. The CDR3 nucleotides read TGTGCCAGTAGTACCCGACAGGGCACTAGTGGCTACACCTTC. Protein sequence: CASSTRQGTSGYTF.